This T cell receptor beta chain was identified during a study of T cells in Graves' hyperthyroidism and ophthalmopathy. Study results and caveats: The authors' 13 V-J model separated ophthalmopathy from stable hyperthyroidism.

Between the trimmed V and J ends, which lost 4 bases and 1 base, there was a span of 12 bases. Germline lookup yields CDR1 SGDLS and CDR2 YYNGEE. The CDR3 has 15 residues. Points on this clonotype: Antigen unknown.

The patients, who ranged from 18 to 65 in age, presented with newly diagnosed hyperthyroidism lasting under 2 months. Patients were excluded for uncontrolled infection, other autoimmune disease, pregnancy or lactation. Source material for PBMCs was around 10 ml fresh peripheral blood. Amplified regions were TCR beta CDR3 sequences from RNA transcripts. The TCR CDR3 was amplified in a first-round RT-PCR using the HTBI primer set. From the multiplex PCR reads, TCRdb called clonotypes with MiXCR, one entry per CDR3 protein. Found here are around 450,000 distinct CDR3 sequences, approximately 14% of them singletons; the top ten hold about 5%.

V is TRBV9 and J is TRBJ1-3; tentatively, D is TRBD1 (5 bases). The specimen was blood. The clonotype originates from a woman aged 18-29 years with Graves' hyperthyroidism. CDR3: CASSRDGPSGNTIYF. DNA of the CDR3: TGTGCCAGCAGCAGGGACGGCCCATCTGGAAACACCATATATTTT.